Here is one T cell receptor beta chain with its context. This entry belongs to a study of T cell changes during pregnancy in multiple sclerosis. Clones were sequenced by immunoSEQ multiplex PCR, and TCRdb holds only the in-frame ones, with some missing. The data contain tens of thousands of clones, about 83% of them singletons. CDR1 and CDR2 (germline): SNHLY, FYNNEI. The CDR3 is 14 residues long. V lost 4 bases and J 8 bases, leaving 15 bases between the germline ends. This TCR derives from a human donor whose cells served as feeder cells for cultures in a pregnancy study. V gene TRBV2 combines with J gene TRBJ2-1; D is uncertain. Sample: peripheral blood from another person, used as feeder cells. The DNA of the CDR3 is TGTGCCAGCAGTGGGGATGAAAGTCTCGATGAGCAGTTCTTC. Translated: CASSGDESLDEQFF.